What follows is one T cell receptor beta chain and its context. Its antigen is as yet unknown. The data were obtained in a study of a mutant IDH1 vaccine in newly diagnosed glioma. Study information: Patients, over weeks 1, 3, 5, 7, 11, 15, 19 and 23, received a total of eight vaccinations. Most patients had radiochemotherapy with temozolomide before enrollment; others had one alone.

J lost 9 bases, V lost 6 bases, and 15 bases had no gene match. Germline V gene sequence: CDR1 LNHDA, CDR2 SQIVND (reference sequence). The CDR3 contains 16 residues. The assay was immunoSEQ multiplex PCR, and TCRdb's table has in-frame clones only and misses some. The repertoire holds 75,000 to 80,000 clones, with more than 85% as singletons. The time point was: week 5, during vaccination. Vaccine doses each comprised 300 ug of mutant IDH1 20-mer peptide, with topical imiquimod. This receptor was taken from a woman aged 45-65 years with glioma. V and J are TRBV19 and TRBJ2-1; 9 nucleotides line up with TRBD1. The source was PBMCs, collected from a glioma patient whose treatment included an IDH1 peptide vaccine. DNA for the CDR3: TGTGCCAGTAGCAAAGGTGGGACAGGGCCGGGCGGTGAGCAGTTCTTC. Protein product: CASSKGGTGPGGEQFF.